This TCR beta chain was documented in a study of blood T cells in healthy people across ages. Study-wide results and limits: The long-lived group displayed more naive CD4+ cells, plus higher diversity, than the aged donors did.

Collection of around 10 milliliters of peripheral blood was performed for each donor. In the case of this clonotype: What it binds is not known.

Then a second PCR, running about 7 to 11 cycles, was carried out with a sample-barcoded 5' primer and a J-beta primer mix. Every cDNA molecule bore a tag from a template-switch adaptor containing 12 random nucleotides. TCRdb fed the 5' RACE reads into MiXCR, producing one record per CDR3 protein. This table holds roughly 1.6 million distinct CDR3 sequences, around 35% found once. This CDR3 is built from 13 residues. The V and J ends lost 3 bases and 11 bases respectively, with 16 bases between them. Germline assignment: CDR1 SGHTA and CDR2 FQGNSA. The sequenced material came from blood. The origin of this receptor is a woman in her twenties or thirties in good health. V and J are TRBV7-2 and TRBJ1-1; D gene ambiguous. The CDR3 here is CASSFIYGQGAFF. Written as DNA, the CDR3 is TGTGCCAGCAGCTTCATTTATGGTCAAGGGGCTTTCTTT. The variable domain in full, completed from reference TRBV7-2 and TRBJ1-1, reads GAGVSQSPSNKVTEKGKDVELRCDPISGHTALYWYRQSLGQGLEFLIYFQGNSAPDKSGLPSDRFSAERTGGSVSTLTIQRTQQEDSAVYLCASSFIYGQGAFFGQGTRLTVV.